The next 14 T cell receptor beta chains were all read from a single sample in a study of naive and memory T cell subsets. For blood and skin samples, reverse transcription used TCR alpha and beta constant primers. TCRdb re-called the 5' RACE reads through MiXCR, storing one row per CDR3 protein. The sample yields over 25,000 distinct CDR3 sequences, approximately 22% seen once. Whole blood, 2.5 ml, came from adult healthy volunteers. The receptor source for this set is a female donor in good health.

The genes are TRBV6-6 and TRBJ2-7, with D possibly called TRBD1 or TRBD2 (5 bases each). The CDR3 loop spans 17 amino acids. The germline V and J ends were trimmed by 2 bases and 3 bases, with 20 bases remaining between them. Germline CDR1 reads MNHNY; CDR2 reads SVGAGI (reference sequence). The CDR3 protein is CASSYPRQGPGFYEQYF. The CDR3 DNA sequence: TGTGCCAGCAGTTACCCGCGTCAGGGACCGGGGTTCTACGAGCAGTACTTC.

By its share, this clonotype is medium-sized. The J gene is TRBJ2-5, the V gene TRBV2; unclear D gene. The germline V gene has CDR1 SNHLY and CDR2 FYNNEI. The CDR3 is 12 amino acids. The V end was cut by 5 bases, the J end by 1 base, with 5 bases between. This chain's CDR3 is CASSRAQETQYF. CDR3 bases: TGTGCCAGCAGTCGGGCCCAAGAGACCCAGTACTTC.

This clonotype is termed medium-sized. The chain has TRBV10-1 and TRBJ2-7, with D hard to call. Trimming cost V 6 bases and J 0 bases, with 6 bases left between them. The CDR3 length is 12 residues. The V gene's germline CDR1 is WNHNN and CDR2 SYGVQD (reference sequence). DNA of the CDR3: TGCGCCAGCAGAAAGGGCTCCTACGAGCAGTACTTC. It specifies CASRKGSYEQYF.

This clonotype has ten or more counts. The chain has TRBV20-1 and TRBJ2-1; TRBD1 is a possible D gene (5 bases). The CDR3 loop spans 14 amino acids. Trimming pared 2 bases from V and 12 bases from J, leaving 20 bases between. Germline CDR1 reads DFQATT; CDR2 reads SNEGSKA (reference sequence). The CDR3 region has the DNA TGCAGTGCTAGATCCCCCCAGGGCGTAATGGGGCAGTTCTTC. It yields the protein CSARSPQGVMGQFF.

This clonotype was seen only a few times. This CDR3 is CASTSADGYGYTF. In DNA form, the CDR3 reads TGTGCCAGCACCTCCGCGGACGGGTATGGCTACACCTTC. This rearrangement joins TRBV6-5 to TRBJ1-2; D uncertain. Germline V gene lookup returns CDR1 MNHEY and CDR2 SVGAGI. The length of the CDR3 is 13 residues. Trimming stripped 7 bases from V and 5 bases from J, with 14 bases between.

By its share, this clonotype is medium-sized (0.01 to 0.1%). The chain is built from TRBV7-8 and TRBJ2-1; the match to TRBD2 covers 11 bases. The germline gives CDR1 SGHVS, CDR2 FQNEAQ. The CDR3 runs 18 residues. Unmatched junction bases numbered 6, after V lost 2 bases and J lost 0 bases. CDR3 residues: CASSLSPSGGPSYNEQFF. The CDR3 bases are TGTGCCAGCAGCTTAAGTCCTAGCGGGGGGCCCTCCTACAATGAGCAGTTCTTC.

This clonotype was seen many times. J is TRBJ1-5 and V is TRBV20-1, with TRBD1 identical over 7 bases. CDR3 length equals 16 residues. Germline CDR1 DFQATT, CDR2 SNEGSKA (reference sequence). Trimming took 3 bases from V and 4 from J; bases not matched to a gene: 12. CDR3 loop: CSARGSDRDWNQPQHF. The CDR3 coding sequence is TGCAGTGCTAGGGGTTCTGACAGGGATTGGAATCAGCCCCAGCATTTT.

This clonotype came up a few times. The V and J genes are TRBV5-8 and TRBJ1-1; perhaps TRBD1 as D (5 bases). In germline, CDR1 is SGHTS, CDR2 YDEGEE. V was clipped by 1 base and J by 3 bases, with 13 bases between them. The CDR3 sequence is 15 residues long. CDR3 loop: CASSLQRWGDTEAFF. For the CDR3, the DNA is TGTGCCAGCAGCTTGCAACGGTGGGGGGACACTGAAGCTTTCTTT.

This clonotype is deemed medium-sized. The chain has TRBV4-3 and TRBJ2-4; 8 bases line up with TRBD1. The germline CDR1 and CDR2 sequences are LGHNA and YSLEER. There are 15 residues in the CDR3. V shed 0 bases, J shed 4 bases, and the junction held 2 bases outside the gene matches. The chain's CDR3 is CASSQETGGKNIQYF. DNA of the CDR3: TGCGCCAGCAGCCAAGAAACAGGGGGAAAAAACATTCAGTACTTC.

The chain recombines TRBV12-3 or TRBV12-4 with TRBJ1-5; a possible D gene is TRBD1 (5 bases). Trimming left V 3 bases short and J 3 bases short, with 9 bases between. The CDR3 extends over 14 amino acids. Here the CDR3 DNA reads TGTGCCAGCAGTTTTTCCAGGGCCAATCAGCCCCAGCATTTT. Amino acids: CASSFSRANQPQHF.

This clonotype was observed a handful of times. The V and J genes are TRBV5-1 and TRBJ2-1; 12 bases are a match to TRBD2. This CDR3 has 15 amino acids. J lost 8 bases, V lost 4 bases, and 7 bases had no gene match. Germline CDR1 SGHRS, CDR2 YFSETQ. The CDR3 nucleotides are TGCGCCAGCAGCCCCGGACTAGCGGGGATCGATGAGCAGTTCTTC. It specifies CASSPGLAGIDEQFF.

V and J are TRBV20-1 and TRBJ1-2, with D perhaps matching TRBD1 (5 bases). The CDR3 length is 13 residues. The germline V and J ends were trimmed by 3 bases and 5 bases, with 13 bases remaining between them. Per germline, CDR1 DFQATT and CDR2 SNEGSKA (reference sequence). The CDR3 here is CSASTGTAYGYTF. The DNA for the CDR3 is TGCAGTGCTAGTACCGGGACGGCATATGGCTACACCTTC.

This clonotype appeared a few times. The V call is TRBV10-1, the J call TRBJ2-1; D gene uncertain. V was pared by 9 bases and J by 8 bases, with 20 bases between. This CDR3 contains 14 residues. CDR1 and CDR2 from the germline V gene are WNHNN and SYGVQD (reference sequence). The CDR3 spells CASSDSGPYDEQFF. CDR3 DNA: TGCGCCAGTTCCGACTCCGGTCCCTATGATGAGCAGTTCTTC.

By sample share, this clonotype is medium-sized (0.01 to 0.1%). This chain links TRBV20-1 with TRBJ2-1; unclear D gene. The CDR3 totals 11 residues. V was cut by 6 bases and J by 5 bases, with 8 bases left in between. In germline, CDR1 is DFQATT, CDR2 SNEGSKA (reference sequence). Here the CDR3 DNA reads TGCAGTGCGCTCACCCACAATGAGCAGTTCTTC. The encoded protein is CSALTHNEQFF.